This is a list of T cell receptor beta chains from one sample in a study of blood T cell repertoires in COVID-19. Sequenced by immunoSEQ multiplex PCR; TCRdb stores in-frame clones only, minus some. The data hold fewer than 150,000 clones, with approximately 86% observed a single time. Sequenced sample: peripheral blood. The receptors shown here come from a human donor in a cohort sampled during active COVID-19. Both conserved end residues are part of each CDR3. D genes are given only for firm matches. The listing skips clone size in some rows; elsewhere it reads once, few, many or a size class.

v_call	clone_size	j_call	d_call	cdr3_aa	cdr3_nt
TRBV4-1	-	TRBJ2-2	-	CASSQVLAVLKRFANTGELFF	TGCGCCAGCAGCCAGGTTTTAGCGGTCCTAAAGAGATTTGCGAACACCGGGGAGCTGTTTTTT
TRBV9	-	TRBJ1-5	-	CASSSNRVGRINQPQHF	TGTGCCAGCAGCTCAAATCGCGTAGGGAGGATCAATCAGCCCCAGCATTTT
TRBV3-1/TRBV3-2	-	TRBJ2-5	-	CASSHILTGRRETQYF	TGTGCCAGCAGCCACATCCTCACAGGGCGCCGGGAGACCCAGTACTTC
TRBV9	-	TRBJ2-1	-	CASTRGGGAGGEQFF	TGTGCCAGCACCCGAGGGGGGGGCGCGGGTGGTGAGCAGTTCTTC
TRBV7-9	-	TRBJ1-3	-	CASSNRDSGNTIYF	TGTGCCAGCAGCAACAGGGATTCGGGAAACACCATATATTTT
TRBV7-9	-	TRBJ1-6	-	CASSSSGRDNSPLHF	TGTGCCAGCAGTAGTAGTGGCAGGGATAATTCACCCCTCCACTTT
TRBV28	-	TRBJ2-2	TRBD2	CASTAGGAVGELFF	TGTGCCAGCACCGCGGGGGGGGCCGTCGGGGAGCTGTTTTTT
TRBV25-1	-	TRBJ2-7	-	CASSEWGDEQYF	TGTGCCAGCAGTGAATGGGGCGACGAGCAGTACTTC
TRBV5-8	once	TRBJ1-5	TRBD1	CASSLGTGPRKYQPQHF	TGTGCCAGCAGCTTGGGGACAGGTCCACGCAAGTATCAGCCCCAGCATTTT
TRBV7-9	-	TRBJ2-7	-	CASSLGAISYEQYF	TGTGCCAGCAGCTTAGGTGCGATTTCCTACGAGCAGTACTTC
TRBV7-9	-	TRBJ2-5	-	CASSLGASETQYF	TGTGCCAGCAGCTTAGGTGCGTCGGAGACCCAGTACTTC
TRBV13	-	TRBJ2-1	TRBD2	CASSQPGLAGGQHPFF	TGTGCCAGCAGCCAGCCGGGACTAGCGGGGGGGCAACACCCGTTCTTC
TRBV5-1	-	TRBJ2-3	TRBD2	CASSLSGLAGVDTQYF	TGCGCCAGCAGCTTGTCAGGACTAGCGGGAGTAGATACGCAGTATTTT
TRBV5-1	-	TRBJ2-7	-	CASSLEQDYEQYF	TGCGCCAGCAGCTTGGAGCAGGACTACGAGCAGTACTTC
TRBV10-3	-	TRBJ1-1	-	CATASGLNTEAFF	TGTGCCACTGCTTCGGGATTGAACACTGAAGCTTTCTTT
TRBV11-3	-	TRBJ1-2	-	CASSPQGQLGTLFNYGYTF	TGTGCCAGCAGCCCTCAAGGACAGTTAGGGACCCTCTTTAACTATGGCTACACCTTC
TRBV18	-	TRBJ2-4	TRBD2	CASSPPEPERGGKNIQYF	TGTGCCAGCTCACCACCGGAGCCAGAGCGGGGTGGCAAAAACATTCAGTACTTC
TRBV5-4	-	TRBJ1-2	-	CASSSRVNYGYTF	TGTGCCAGCAGCAGCAGGGTGAACTATGGCTACACCTTC